The 27 T cell receptor beta chains given below trace back to one sample, sequenced in a study of post-analysis software for immune sequencing data. The study's findings and limits: Patients showed TRBV5-6, TRBV5-1 and TRBV20-1 among roughly five TRBV segments more frequent than in controls.

The library was made from cDNA and included unique molecular identifiers. In TCRdb, the PCR reads were re-called with MiXCR into one record per CDR3 protein. The data show 450,000 or so distinct CDR3 sequences, under 55% seen once. The antigens for these receptors are not known. The sequencing sample was made of blood. The receptors derive from a girl aged 10-17 years with multiple sclerosis.

The chain links TRBV9 to TRBJ2-5; TRBD1 matches at 9 bases. The CDR3 has 16 residues. Germline V gene lookup returns CDR1 SGDLS and CDR2 YYNGEE. V lost 3 bases and J lost 4; bases outside the gene matches: 10. The CDR3 DNA is TGTGCCAGCAGCGCCGGGGACAGGGTGTTAGGAGAGACCCAGTACTTC. As protein: CASSAGDRVLGETQYF.

This clonotype was detected a few times. The J gene is TRBJ2-1, the V gene TRBV20-1; D not resolved. V was clipped by 3 bases and J by 8 bases, with 8 bases between them. In germline, CDR1 is DFQATT, CDR2 SNEGSKA (reference sequence). This CDR3 is 11 amino acids long. CDR3 protein: CSASLAYEQFF. The CDR3 DNA reads TGCAGTGCTAGTCTTGCTTATGAGCAGTTCTTC.

The CDR3 DNA is TGTGCCAGCAGTCCCTGGACAGGGGAGGGCTCTGGGGCCAACGTCCTGACTTTC. Translation gives CASSPWTGEGSGANVLTF. The gene calls are TRBV12-3 or TRBV12-4 and TRBJ2-6, with 9 bases lining up with TRBD1. The J segment lost 0 bases and the V segment lost 5 bases, leaving 8 bases of the junction unmatched. This CDR3 contains 18 residues.

The V and J genes are TRBV20-1 and TRBJ1-2; D gene ambiguous. V shed 6 bases and J shed 1 base, with 9 bases lying between them. Germline CDR1 and CDR2: DFQATT and SNEGSKA (reference sequence). The CDR3 consists of 12 residues. CDR3 sequence (DNA): TGCAGTGCCCGGACGGATAACTATGGCTACACCTTC. As protein: CSARTDNYGYTF.

For this clonotype: This may arise from a read error, as a much more abundant clone is one base away. This chain links TRBV29-1 with TRBJ2-1; 9 bases fit TRBD1. This CDR3 spans 13 amino acids. Germline values: CDR1 SQVTM, CDR2 ANQGSEA. J gave up 6 bases and V 6 bases, and 6 bases lay outside the gene matches. This CDR3 is CSVRTGEANEQFF. The CDR3 DNA follows: TGCAGCGTCCGGACAGGGGAAGCCAATGAGCAGTTCTTC.

The chain joins TRBV6-5 to TRBJ1-2, with D tentatively TRBD1 (6 bases). The CDR3 covers 14 residues. Germline-derived CDR1 and CDR2 are MNHEY and SVGAGI. V lost 0 bases and J lost 8, with 13 bases in between. CDR3 DNA sequence: TGTGCCAGCAGTTACTCTTCAGGGGATGTGGGCTACACCTTC. It encodes CASSYSSGDVGYTF.

The gene calls are TRBV7-2 and TRBJ2-5; 8 bases line up with TRBD2. The end of the DNA fits TRBJ2-7 better, so the J call may be wrong. This CDR3 is built from 16 residues. Germline V gene lookup returns CDR1 SGHTA and CDR2 FQGNSA. CDR3 sequence (DNA): TGTGCCAGCAGCTTAGGTGGTCTAGCGGGTAATGCCGAGCAGTACTTC. It codes for CASSLGGLAGNAEQYF.

In the case of this clonotype: One junction end disagrees with the germline gene, perhaps due to a read error. The J gene is TRBJ2-3, the V gene TRBV5-1; either TRBD1 or TRBD2 may fit D (5 bases each). Germline lookup yields CDR1 SGHRS and CDR2 YFSETQ. The CDR3 loop spans 18 amino acids. The CDR3 DNA reads as TGCGCCAGCAGCTTGGCCCCTAAGTTAGGGAGAGTCACAGGTACGCAGTATTTT. This translates into CASSLAPKLGRVTGTQYF.

The chain carries TRBV25-1 and TRBJ1-2, with D perhaps matching TRBD1 (6 bases). Germline values: CDR1 MGHDK, CDR2 SYGVNS. Trimming stripped 4 bases from V and 3 bases from J, with 12 bases between. The CDR3 covers 14 residues. The CDR3 sequence is CASSGGAEHYGYTF. The CDR3 region has the DNA TGTGCCAGCAGTGGGGGGGCAGAGCACTATGGCTACACCTTC.

In its sample, this clonotype was seen a few times. This sequence joins TRBV20-1 and TRBJ2-5; D is uncertain. Germline V gene sequence: CDR1 DFQATT, CDR2 SNEGSKA (reference sequence). Trimming shortened V by 1 base and J by 5 bases, and 11 bases separated the two germline ends. The CDR3 totals 13 residues. In DNA form, the CDR3 reads TGCAGTGCTAGAGTTCCCAGTGGGGAGACCCAGTACTTC. Its protein product is CSARVPSGETQYF.

The CDR3 spells CASSLEPVAKNIQYF. Here the CDR3 DNA reads TGCGCCAGCAGCTTGGAACCAGTGGCCAAAAACATTCAGTACTTC. The rearrangement joins TRBV5-1 to TRBJ2-4; no clear D. CDR1 and CDR2 from the germline V gene are SGHRS and YFSETQ. The CDR3 length is 15 residues. The V gene lost 0 bases and the J gene lost 1 base, with 8 bases spanning the gap.

The sample holds a few counts of this clonotype. V and J are TRBV5-1 and TRBJ2-1; the D gene is possibly TRBD2 (6 bases). V lost 0 bases, J lost 10 bases, and 8 bases lay in between. The germline V gene encodes CDR1 SGHRS and CDR2 YFSETQ. CDR3 size: 12 residues. The DNA for the CDR3 is TGCGCCAGCAGCTTGGTTAGCGGAGAGCAGTTCTTC. It yields the protein CASSLVSGEQFF.

The rearrangement joins TRBV20-1 to TRBJ2-6; possibly TRBD1 for D (6 bases). The length of the CDR3 is 17 residues. Germline V CDR1 and CDR2: DFQATT, SNEGSKA (reference sequence). V was cut by 3 bases and J by 0 bases, with 15 bases left in between. CDR3 in DNA: TGCAGTGCTAGTACAGGGAATGCGTACTCTGGGGCCAACGTCCTGACTTTC. It codes for CSASTGNAYSGANVLTF.

The chain links TRBV4-1 to TRBJ2-4, with D maybe TRBD1 (6 bases). The end of the DNA aligns better with TRBJ2-7, so the J call may be wrong. The CDR3 covers 15 residues. From germline, CDR1 is MGHRA and CDR2 YSYEKL. CDR3 protein: CASSQAQGIRAEQYF. CDR3 in DNA: TGCGCCAGCAGCCAAGCTCAGGGGATAAGAGCCGAGCAGTACTTC.

A single count supports this clonotype. The chain employs TRBV4-3 and TRBJ2-5; weak D call: TRBD2 (5 bases). The CDR3 runs 13 residues. Germline CDR1 is LGHNA and CDR2 is YSLEER. V was clipped by 2 bases and J by 5 bases, with 9 bases between them. CDR3 sequence reads: CASSQSGGETQYF. DNA for the CDR3: TGCGCCAGCAGCCAATCCGGCGGGGAGACCCAGTACTTC.

The rearrangement links TRBV27 to TRBJ1-4; D possibly corresponds to TRBD1 (5 bases). Trimming took off 3 bases at V and 0 bases at J, with 8 bases between the two ends. CDR1 MNHEY and CDR2 SMNVEV come from the germline V gene (reference sequence). This CDR3 region has 15 residues. The CDR3 sequence: CASSFGGTTNEKLFF. The DNA for the CDR3 is TGTGCCAGCAGTTTTGGGGGTACAACTAATGAAAAACTGTTTTTT.

J is TRBJ1-5 and V is TRBV7-6, with 8 bases fitting TRBD1. Losses at the gene ends were 5 bases for V and 7 bases for J; bases not matched to a gene: 7. CDR1 SGHVS and CDR2 FNYEAQ come from the germline V gene. The CDR3 extends over 14 amino acids. DNA of the CDR3: TGTGCCAGCAGCCCGGGGACAGGACCCCAGCCCCAGCATTTT. Encoded protein: CASSPGTGPQPQHF.

Only a few counts were recorded for this clonotype. The rearrangement links TRBV28 to TRBJ2-7; D remains ambiguous. The germline V gene has CDR1 MDHEN and CDR2 SYDVKM. The CDR3 covers 15 residues. V was cut by 5 bases and J by 3 bases, with 17 bases left in between. The chain's CDR3 is CASSPGRKNFYEQYF. Here the CDR3 DNA reads TGTGCCAGCAGTCCCGGCCGTAAGAACTTCTACGAGCAGTACTTC.

The sample holds a few counts of this clonotype. The gene calls are TRBV10-3 and TRBJ2-1; D tentatively reads TRBD1 or TRBD2 (5 bases each). The germline V gene encodes CDR1 ENHRY and CDR2 SYGVKD. V was clipped by 11 bases and J by 0 bases, with 11 bases between them. This CDR3 comprises 13 residues. This CDR3 reads CAAGASSYNEQFF. The CDR3 DNA reads TGTGCCGCCGGGGCTAGCTCCTACAATGAGCAGTTCTTC.

This chain links TRBV12-3 or TRBV12-4 with TRBJ2-3, with a weak D call TRBD2 (5 bases). V lost 4 bases to trimming and J lost 5 bases, with 16 bases between them. The length of the CDR3 is 15 residues. CDR3 protein: CASSSFLAEEDTQYF. In DNA form, the CDR3 reads TGTGCCAGCAGTTCGTTCTTGGCGGAGGAAGATACGCAGTATTTT.

This rearrangement joins TRBV29-1 to TRBJ1-1; D perhaps matches TRBD1 (6 bases). Germline loops: CDR1 SQVTM, CDR2 ANQGSEA. There are 11 residues in the CDR3. The V end lost 5 bases, the J end lost 6 bases, and 10 bases lay between the germline ends. The CDR3 DNA is TGCAGCGTTCGCGGACAGTCTGAAGCTTTCTTT. Amino acid sequence: CSVRGQSEAFF.

The chain recombines TRBV20-1 with TRBJ2-1, with 10 bases identical to TRBD2. The trim removed 4 bases at V and 2 bases at J, leaving 8 bases unmatched. Germline CDR1 and CDR2: DFQATT and SNEGSKA (reference sequence). CDR3 length: 16 amino acids. The CDR3 reads CSAIPSGSLAYNEQFF. CDR3 sequence (DNA): TGCAGTGCTATTCCTAGCGGGAGTTTAGCCTACAATGAGCAGTTCTTC.

This clonotype was seen a few times. The chain employs TRBV20-1 and TRBJ1-4, with D perhaps matching TRBD1 (5 bases). Trimming cost V 3 bases and J 8 bases, with 13 bases left between them. The germline V gene encodes CDR1 DFQATT and CDR2 SNEGSKA (reference sequence). This CDR3 has 13 amino acids. The CDR3 loop reads CSASAGAGEKLFF. The CDR3 DNA is TGCAGTGCTAGTGCTGGGGCTGGGGAAAAACTGTTTTTT.

This clonotype has a handful of counts. The CDR3 here is CASSSIKFGTTYGYTF. The CDR3 coding sequence is TGTGCCAGCAGCTCTATCAAATTCGGGACTACCTATGGCTACACCTTC. The V call is TRBV7-9, the J call TRBJ1-2; perhaps TRBD1 as D (5 bases). CDR1 and CDR2 from the germline V gene are SEHNR and FQNEAQ (reference sequence). The CDR3 contains 16 residues. The V end lost 4 bases, the J end lost 4 bases, and 19 bases lay between the germline ends.

The rearrangement links TRBV20-1 to TRBJ2-3; D ambiguous. Germline-derived CDR1 and CDR2 are DFQATT and SNEGSKA (reference sequence). There are 15 residues in the CDR3. V gave up 1 base and J gave up 5 bases, with 16 bases separating them. DNA of the CDR3: TGCAGTGCTAGAGGGCTATCCCTCCGAGAAGATACGCAGTATTTT. Encoded protein: CSARGLSLREDTQYF.

This clonotype was seen a few times. The chain uses TRBV7-2 and TRBJ1-1; a weak D match, TRBD1 (6 bases). V was shortened by 5 bases and J by 0 bases, with 10 bases between the two germline ends. The CDR3 has 14 residues. CDR1 SGHTA and CDR2 FQGNSA come from the germline V gene. The CDR3 region is CASSPDSMNTEAFF. The CDR3 region has the DNA TGTGCCAGCAGCCCGGACAGCATGAACACTGAAGCTTTCTTT.

This clonotype came up many times. The chain is built from TRBV11-2 and TRBJ2-7, with D possibly TRBD2 on 6 matching bases. In germline, CDR1 is SGHAT, CDR2 FQNNGV. This CDR3 spans 13 amino acids. V shed 1 base and J shed 6 bases, with 10 bases lying between them. The CDR3 reads CASSLAGVGEQYF. CDR3 sequence (DNA): TGTGCCAGCAGCTTAGCGGGAGTAGGCGAGCAGTACTTC.